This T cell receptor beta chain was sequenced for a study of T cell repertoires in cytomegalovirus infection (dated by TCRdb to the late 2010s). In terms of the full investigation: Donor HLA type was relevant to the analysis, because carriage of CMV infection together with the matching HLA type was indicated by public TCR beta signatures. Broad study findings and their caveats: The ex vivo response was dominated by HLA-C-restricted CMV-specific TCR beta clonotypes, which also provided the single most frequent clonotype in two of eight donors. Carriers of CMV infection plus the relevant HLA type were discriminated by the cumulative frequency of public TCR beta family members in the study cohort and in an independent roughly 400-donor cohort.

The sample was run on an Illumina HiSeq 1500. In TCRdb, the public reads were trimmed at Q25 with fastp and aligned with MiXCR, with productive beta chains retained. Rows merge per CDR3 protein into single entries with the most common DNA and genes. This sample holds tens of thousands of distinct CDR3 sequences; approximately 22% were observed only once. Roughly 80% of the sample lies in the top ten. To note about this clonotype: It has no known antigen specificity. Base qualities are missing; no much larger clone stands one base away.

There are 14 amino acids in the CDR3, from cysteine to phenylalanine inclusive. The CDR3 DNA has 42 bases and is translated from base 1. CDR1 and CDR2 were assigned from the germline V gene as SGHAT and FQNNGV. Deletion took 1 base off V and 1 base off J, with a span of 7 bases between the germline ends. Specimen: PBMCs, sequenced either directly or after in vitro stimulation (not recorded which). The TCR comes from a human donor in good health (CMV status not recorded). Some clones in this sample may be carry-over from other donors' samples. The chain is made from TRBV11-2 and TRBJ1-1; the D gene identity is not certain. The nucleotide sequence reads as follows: TGTGCCAGCAGCTTAGGACATTCGAACACTGAAGCTTTCTTT. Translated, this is CASSLGHSNTEAFF.